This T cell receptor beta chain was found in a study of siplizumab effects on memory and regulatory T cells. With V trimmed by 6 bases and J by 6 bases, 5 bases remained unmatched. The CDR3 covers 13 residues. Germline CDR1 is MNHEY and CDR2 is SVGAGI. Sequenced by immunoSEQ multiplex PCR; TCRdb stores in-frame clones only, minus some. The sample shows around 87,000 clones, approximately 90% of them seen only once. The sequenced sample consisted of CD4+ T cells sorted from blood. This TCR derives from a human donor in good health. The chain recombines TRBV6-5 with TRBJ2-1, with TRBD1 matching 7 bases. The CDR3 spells CASSLTGVNEQFF. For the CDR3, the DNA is TGTGCCAGCAGCCTCACAGGGGTCAATGAGCAGTTCTTC.